Presented here are 32 T cell receptor beta chains from one specimen sequenced in a study of blood T cell repertoires in COVID-19. Using immunoSEQ multiplex PCR, the repertoire was profiled, and TCRdb retains in-frame clones only, with some absent. The table has hundreds of thousands of clones, approximately 90% seen once. Sequencing input: PBMCs or T cells enriched from blood (not recorded which). The source of these receptors is a woman aged 55-69 years who had recovered from COVID-19.

This clone was observed once. The V call is TRBV27, the J call TRBJ1-2; a weak D match, TRBD1 (6 bases). From germline, CDR1 is MNHEY and CDR2 SMNVEV (reference sequence). Trimming cost V 6 bases and J 5 bases, with 19 bases left between them. The CDR3 covers 15 residues. The CDR3 is CASSLGGDSRYGYTF. The CDR3 DNA is TGTGCCAGCAGCCTAGGGGGGGACTCCCGTTATGGCTACACCTTC.

The V and J genes are TRBV11-2 and TRBJ1-1; D might be TRBD1 (5 bases). The CDR3 runs 14 residues. The germline V gene encodes CDR1 SGHAT and CDR2 FQNNGV. The germline V and J ends were trimmed by 5 bases and 3 bases, with 13 bases remaining between them. CDR3: CASSPGTSYTEAFF. CDR3 DNA sequence: TGTGCCAGCAGCCCGGGGACTTCTTACACTGAAGCTTTCTTT.

The chain is built from TRBV13 and TRBJ1-1; no firm D call. The CDR3 loop spans 12 amino acids. Trimming pared 1 base from V and 7 bases from J, leaving 7 bases between. Germline V gene lookup returns CDR1 PRHDT and CDR2 FYEKMQ (reference sequence). The DNA for the CDR3 is TGTGCCAGCAGCTTAGAACAGAATGAAGCTTTCTTT. Amino acid sequence: CASSLEQNEAFF.

The chain employs TRBV12-3 or TRBV12-4 and TRBJ1-1; possible D gene TRBD1, 6 bases. CDR3 length: 13 amino acids. The V and J ends lost 1 base and 8 bases respectively, with 11 bases between them. The chain's CDR3 is CASSLESGAEAFF. The CDR3 DNA follows: TGTGCCAGCAGTTTAGAGTCAGGGGCGGAAGCTTTCTTT.

The gene calls are TRBV11-3 and TRBJ1-2, with TRBD1 matching 9 bases. This CDR3 spans 17 amino acids. CDR1 and CDR2 from the germline V gene are SGHNT and YENEEA. J was trimmed by 5 bases and V by 1 base; bases with no gene match: 11. CDR3 in DNA: TGTGCCAGCAGCTTAGGAGGGGGCACCGGGACAGGGTATGGCTACACCTTC. Its protein product is CASSLGGGTGTGYGYTF.

V and J are TRBV10-3 and TRBJ2-2, with 8 nucleotides matching TRBD1. The CDR3 totals 16 residues. J was trimmed by 7 bases and V by 4 bases; bases with no gene match: 11. Germline CDR1 ENHRY, CDR2 SYGVKD. CDR3 coding DNA: TGTGCCATCAGTGTGCGTGAGACAGGGGACGGCGGGGAGCTGTTTTTT. It specifies CAISVRETGDGGELFF.

The V gene is TRBV11-2, the J gene TRBJ2-5, with no clear D. The CDR3 is made up of 15 amino acids. Trimming left V 5 bases short and J 1 base short, with 14 bases between. CDR1 is SGHAT and CDR2 is FQNNGV in the germline V gene. Here the CDR3 reads CASSATGTVQETQYF. CDR3 DNA: TGTGCCAGCAGCGCCACGGGTACGGTCCAAGAGACCCAGTACTTC. Full variable domain (remainder filled in from reference TRBV11-2 and TRBJ2-5): EAGVAQSPRYKIIEKRQSVAFWCNPISGHATLYWYQQILGQGPKLLIQFQNNGVVDDSQLPKDRFSAERLKGVDSTLKIQPAKLEDSAVYLCASSATGTVQETQYFGPGTRLLVL.

The rearrangement joins TRBV7-2 to TRBJ1-4; no definite D call. Germline CDR1 reads SGHTA; CDR2 reads FQGNSA. The ends were cut back, 3 bases at V and 7 bases at J, with 12 bases in the middle. The CDR3 spans 14 residues. The CDR3 region is CASSFGGSGEKLFF. The CDR3 DNA sequence: TGTGCCAGCAGCTTCGGAGGATCGGGTGAAAAACTGTTTTTT.

The V gene is TRBV28, the J gene TRBJ1-1, with a tentative D call TRBD1 (6 bases). V shed 1 base and J shed 1 base, with 7 bases lying between them. Per germline, CDR1 MDHEN and CDR2 SYDVKM. This CDR3 region has 14 residues. The CDR3 here is CASSLSGENTEAFF. The CDR3 region has the DNA TGTGCCAGCAGTTTATCAGGGGAGAACACTGAAGCTTTCTTT. Filled out from reference TRBV28 and TRBJ1-1, the complete variable domain reads DVKVTQSSRYLVKRTGEKVFLECVQDMDHENMFWYRQDPGLGLRLIYFSYDVKMKEKGDIPEGYSVSREKKERFSLILESASTNQTSMYLCASSLSGENTEAFFGQGTRLTVV.

The chain couples TRBV5-1 to TRBJ1-2; D not resolved. Germline values: CDR1 SGHRS, CDR2 YFSETQ. V lost 2 bases, J lost 4 bases, and 6 bases lay in between. The CDR3 runs 12 residues. CDR3 sequence (DNA): TGCGCCAGCAGCTTTCCGGGCTATGGCTACACCTTC. This gives the protein CASSFPGYGYTF.

The gene calls are TRBV25-1 and TRBJ2-3; no definite D call. CDR3 length: 11 residues. V dropped 8 bases and J dropped 5 bases, with 8 bases sitting between them. In germline, CDR1 is MGHDK, CDR2 SYGVNS. For the CDR3, the DNA is TGTGCCAGCTCAATCATAGATACGCAGTATTTT. This codes for CASSIIDTQYF.

V usage is TRBV7-2 and J usage is TRBJ1-1; D gene uncertain. Trimming stripped 4 bases from V and 5 bases from J, with 17 bases between. The CDR3 extends over 15 amino acids. CDR1 is SGHTA, CDR2 FQGNSA, per germline. CDR3 DNA: TGTGCCAGCAGCTCCGCGGCGGGGATGTGGACTGAAGCTTTCTTT. Its translation is CASSSAAGMWTEAFF.

The J gene is TRBJ2-5, the V gene TRBV11-2, with a possible D match to TRBD2 (5 bases). The V end lost 4 bases, the J end lost 3 bases, and 12 bases lay between the germline ends. Germline V CDR1 and CDR2: SGHAT, FQNNGV. This CDR3 contains 14 residues. CDR3 sequence reads: CASSSTNGEETQYF. The CDR3 DNA sequence: TGTGCCAGCAGCTCTACGAACGGGGAAGAGACCCAGTACTTC.

The chain uses TRBV27 and TRBJ1-1; D is ambiguous. Germline CDR1 MNHEY, CDR2 SMNVEV (reference sequence). The CDR3 runs 15 residues. V was trimmed by 5 bases and J by 4 bases, leaving 17 bases between them. Written as DNA, the CDR3 is TGTGCCAGCAGTCACACACCGGCTCGGGGCACTGAAGCTTTCTTT. It yields the protein CASSHTPARGTEAFF.

This chain uses TRBV5-5 with TRBJ2-1; D may be TRBD2 (6 bases). With 0 bases removed from V and 9 bases from J, the gap between germline ends came to 7 bases. The germline gives CDR1 SGHKS, CDR2 YYEKEE (reference sequence). This CDR3 comprises 12 residues. In nucleotides, the CDR3 is TGTGCCAGCAGCTTGGTGGGGGGTGAGCAGTTCTTC. This codes for CASSLVGGEQFF.

The rearrangement joins TRBV30 to TRBJ1-4, with 7 bases fitting TRBD1. The CDR3 is made up of 15 amino acids. Germline-derived CDR1 and CDR2 are GTSNPN and SVGIG (reference sequence). J gave up 6 bases and V 3 bases, and 10 bases lay outside the gene matches. The CDR3 spells CAWSHPGTAYEKLFF. CDR3 coding DNA: TGTGCCTGGAGCCATCCCGGGACAGCGTATGAAAAACTGTTTTTT.

On this clone itself: This same CDR3 is encoded by further DNA sequences in the sample. V is TRBV7-8 and J is TRBJ1-2; a possible D gene is TRBD1 (6 bases). Trimming removed 3 bases from V and 2 bases from J, with 7 bases in between. CDR1 and CDR2 from the germline V gene are SGHVS and FQNEAQ. The CDR3 length is 13 residues. CDR3 region: CASSLDSNYGYTF. DNA of the CDR3: TGTGCCAGCAGCTTGGACAGCAACTATGGCTACACCTTC.

The chain uses TRBV3-1 (or the pseudogene TRBV3-2) and TRBJ2-1; 8 nucleotides agree with TRBD1. The V and J ends lost 3 bases and 2 bases, in that order; junction bases with no gene match: 12. Germline-derived CDR1 and CDR2 are LGHDT and YNNKEL (reference sequence). The CDR3 length is 18 residues. The CDR3 protein is CASSQGPNRGVPYNEQFF. DNA of the CDR3: TGTGCCAGCAGCCAGGGCCCAAACAGGGGGGTACCCTACAATGAGCAGTTCTTC.

V is TRBV20-1 and J is TRBJ2-3; TRBD1 aligns across 7 bases. Germline trimming cut 3 bases from V and 1 base from J; bases unmatched to any gene: 7. CDR3 length equals 15 residues. The germline gives CDR1 DFQATT, CDR2 SNEGSKA (reference sequence). The CDR3 reads CSASLRGRGTDTQYF. The DNA of the CDR3 is TGCAGTGCTAGTCTGAGGGGGCGGGGCACAGATACGCAGTATTTT.

The chain carries TRBV3-1 (or the pseudogene TRBV3-2) and TRBJ1-5; D unclear. The CDR3 length is 13 residues. Germline-derived CDR1 and CDR2 are LGHDT and YNNKEL (reference sequence). Trimming pared 2 bases from V and 1 base from J, leaving 3 bases between. The CDR3 sequence: CASSQTSNQPQHF. As DNA, the CDR3 is TGTGCCAGCAGCCAAACAAGCAATCAGCCCCAGCATTTT.

This clone appeared once. The chain uses TRBV2 and TRBJ1-1; D not resolved. The germline gives CDR1 SNHLY, CDR2 FYNNEI. This CDR3 region has 11 residues. V was cut by 6 bases and J by 10 bases, with 12 bases left in between. CDR3 sequence reads: CASSGEAGAFF. As DNA, the CDR3 is TGTGCCAGCAGCGGGGAGGCGGGAGCTTTCTTT. Full variable domain (outside the CDR3, taken from reference TRBV2 and TRBJ1-1): EPEVTQTPSHQVTQMGQEVILRCVPISNHLYFYWYRQILGQKVEFLVSFYNNEISEKSEIFDDQFSVERPDGSNFTLKIRSTKLEDSAMYFCASSGEAGAFFGQGTRLTVV.

The V gene is TRBV2, the J gene TRBJ1-2; 10 bases are a match to TRBD1. This CDR3 contains 14 residues. CDR1 SNHLY and CDR2 FYNNEI come from the germline V gene. With V trimmed by 6 bases and J by 6 bases, 7 bases remained unmatched. The CDR3 nucleotides read TGTGCCAGCAGGTCCGGGACAGGGGTCGATGGCTACACCTTC. This codes for CASRSGTGVDGYTF. The complete variable domain, with remaining parts taken from reference TRBV2 and TRBJ1-2, reads EPEVTQTPSHQVTQMGQEVILRCVPISNHLYFYWYRQILGQKVEFLVSFYNNEISEKSEIFDDQFSVERPDGSNFTLKIRSTKLEDSAMYFCASRSGTGVDGYTFGSGTRLTVV.

This clone was seen only once. The chain carries TRBV29-1 and TRBJ2-7; 8 nucleotides line up with TRBD1. The CDR3 length is 14 residues. Per the germline V gene, CDR1 is SQVTM and CDR2 is ANQGSEA. With 8 bases clipped from V and 2 bases from J, the junction kept 11 bases outside the gene matches. CDR3 in amino acids: CSSRDRSSAYEQYV. Here the CDR3 DNA reads TGCAGCTCTCGGGACAGGTCTTCAGCCTACGAGCAGTACGTC.

The V call is TRBV5-1, the J call TRBJ2-3, with 9 positions matching TRBD1. There are 17 residues in the CDR3. V gave up 0 bases and J gave up 0 bases; unmatched junction bases: 5. CDR1 is SGHRS, CDR2 YFSETQ, per germline. The CDR3 reads CASSLGRTGASTDTQYF. DNA for the CDR3: TGCGCCAGCAGCTTGGGACGGACAGGGGCCAGCACAGATACGCAGTATTTT.

The chain is built from TRBV19 and TRBJ1-2, with TRBD1 identical over 7 bases. The CDR3 totals 16 residues. The V and J ends lost 6 bases and 7 bases, in that order; junction bases with no gene match: 17. Germline CDR1 reads LNHDA; CDR2 reads SQIVND (reference sequence). DNA for the CDR3: TGTGCCAGTAGGAGCCAGGACAGGAAGCTGGTCTCTGGCTACACCTTC. It encodes CASRSQDRKLVSGYTF. The full variable domain, in which reference TRBV19 and TRBJ1-2 provide the parts outside the CDR3, is DGGITQSPKYLFRKEGQNVTLSCEQNLNHDAMYWYRQDPGQGLRLIYYSQIVNDFQKGDIAEGYSVSREKKESFPLTVTSAQKNPTAFYLCASRSQDRKLVSGYTFGSGTRLTVV.

This chain connects TRBV10-2 to TRBJ1-1, with 9 bases lining up with TRBD1. CDR3 length equals 14 residues. V trimming: 5 bases; J trimming: 5 bases; junction bases outside the gene matches: 6. The germline V gene encodes CDR1 WSHSY and CDR2 SAAADI. CDR3: CASSQTGGRTEAFF. DNA of the CDR3: TGCGCCAGCAGTCAGACAGGGGGGAGGACTGAAGCTTTCTTT.

The rearrangement uses TRBV24-1 and TRBJ1-2; 10 bases are a match to TRBD1. CDR1 is KGHDR, CDR2 SFDVKD, per germline. The trim removed 3 bases at V and 8 bases at J, leaving 5 bases unmatched. The CDR3 length is 14 residues. The CDR3 spells CATSDRGTGAGYTF. CDR3 nucleotides: TGTGCCACCAGTGATCGTGGGACAGGGGCCGGCTACACCTTC.

The V call is TRBV11-2, the J call TRBJ1-1; D is unclear. This CDR3 region has 13 residues. Germline CDR1 reads SGHAT; CDR2 reads FQNNGV. Trimming took 3 bases from V and 5 from J, leaving 10 bases between them. In nucleotides, the CDR3 is TGTGCCAGCAGCTTTCAGGTCGTGACTGAAGCTTTCTTT. As protein: CASSFQVVTEAFF.

The rearrangement uses TRBV2 and TRBJ2-2, with 9 bases matching TRBD1. J lost 4 bases, V lost 7 bases, and 10 bases had no gene match. This CDR3 has 16 amino acids. Germline CDR1 and CDR2: SNHLY and FYNNEI. In nucleotides, the CDR3 is TGTGCCAGCATTCCTTGGACAGGGGACGTCACCGGGGAGCTGTTTTTT. It encodes CASIPWTGDVTGELFF. The whole variable domain, filled in from reference TRBV2 and TRBJ2-2, reads EPEVTQTPSHQVTQMGQEVILRCVPISNHLYFYWYRQILGQKVEFLVSFYNNEISEKSEIFDDQFSVERPDGSNFTLKIRSTKLEDSAMYFCASIPWTGDVTGELFFGEGSRLTVL.

This clone showed up just a few times. The chain uses TRBV11-2 and TRBJ2-1; no clear D. Trimming stripped 3 bases from V and 6 bases from J, with 12 bases between. The germline gives CDR1 SGHAT, CDR2 FQNNGV. CDR3 length equals 14 residues. DNA for the CDR3: TGTGCCAGCAGCTTTATTAGCTCCCCCAATGAGCAGTTCTTC. Translated, it gives CASSFISSPNEQFF.

The chain links TRBV12-5 to TRBJ2-3; TRBD2 might be the D (6 bases). CDR1 is LGHNT and CDR2 is FRNRAP in the germline V gene. Trimming removed 2 bases from V and 2 bases from J, with 8 bases in between. The CDR3 loop spans 14 amino acids. The CDR3 nucleotides are TGTGCTAGTGGTTTGCGCGGGACCACAGATACGCAGTATTTT. It encodes CASGLRGTTDTQYF. Using reference TRBV12-5 and TRBJ2-3 for the parts outside the CDR3, the full variable domain is DARVTQTPRHKVTEMGQEVTMRCQPILGHNTVFWYRQTMMQGLELLAYFRNRAPLDDSGMPKDRFSAEMPDATLATLKIQPSEPRDSAVYFCASGLRGTTDTQYFGPGTRLTVL.

V gene TRBV19 combines with J gene TRBJ2-1; TRBD1 matches 7 bases. J gave up 5 bases and V 1 base, and 5 bases lay outside the gene matches. This CDR3 comprises 15 residues. The germline CDR1 and CDR2 sequences are LNHDA and SQIVND (reference sequence). CDR3 loop: CASSIGWGQNNEQFF. The CDR3, as DNA: TGTGCCAGTAGTATAGGGTGGGGACAGAACAATGAGCAGTTCTTC.